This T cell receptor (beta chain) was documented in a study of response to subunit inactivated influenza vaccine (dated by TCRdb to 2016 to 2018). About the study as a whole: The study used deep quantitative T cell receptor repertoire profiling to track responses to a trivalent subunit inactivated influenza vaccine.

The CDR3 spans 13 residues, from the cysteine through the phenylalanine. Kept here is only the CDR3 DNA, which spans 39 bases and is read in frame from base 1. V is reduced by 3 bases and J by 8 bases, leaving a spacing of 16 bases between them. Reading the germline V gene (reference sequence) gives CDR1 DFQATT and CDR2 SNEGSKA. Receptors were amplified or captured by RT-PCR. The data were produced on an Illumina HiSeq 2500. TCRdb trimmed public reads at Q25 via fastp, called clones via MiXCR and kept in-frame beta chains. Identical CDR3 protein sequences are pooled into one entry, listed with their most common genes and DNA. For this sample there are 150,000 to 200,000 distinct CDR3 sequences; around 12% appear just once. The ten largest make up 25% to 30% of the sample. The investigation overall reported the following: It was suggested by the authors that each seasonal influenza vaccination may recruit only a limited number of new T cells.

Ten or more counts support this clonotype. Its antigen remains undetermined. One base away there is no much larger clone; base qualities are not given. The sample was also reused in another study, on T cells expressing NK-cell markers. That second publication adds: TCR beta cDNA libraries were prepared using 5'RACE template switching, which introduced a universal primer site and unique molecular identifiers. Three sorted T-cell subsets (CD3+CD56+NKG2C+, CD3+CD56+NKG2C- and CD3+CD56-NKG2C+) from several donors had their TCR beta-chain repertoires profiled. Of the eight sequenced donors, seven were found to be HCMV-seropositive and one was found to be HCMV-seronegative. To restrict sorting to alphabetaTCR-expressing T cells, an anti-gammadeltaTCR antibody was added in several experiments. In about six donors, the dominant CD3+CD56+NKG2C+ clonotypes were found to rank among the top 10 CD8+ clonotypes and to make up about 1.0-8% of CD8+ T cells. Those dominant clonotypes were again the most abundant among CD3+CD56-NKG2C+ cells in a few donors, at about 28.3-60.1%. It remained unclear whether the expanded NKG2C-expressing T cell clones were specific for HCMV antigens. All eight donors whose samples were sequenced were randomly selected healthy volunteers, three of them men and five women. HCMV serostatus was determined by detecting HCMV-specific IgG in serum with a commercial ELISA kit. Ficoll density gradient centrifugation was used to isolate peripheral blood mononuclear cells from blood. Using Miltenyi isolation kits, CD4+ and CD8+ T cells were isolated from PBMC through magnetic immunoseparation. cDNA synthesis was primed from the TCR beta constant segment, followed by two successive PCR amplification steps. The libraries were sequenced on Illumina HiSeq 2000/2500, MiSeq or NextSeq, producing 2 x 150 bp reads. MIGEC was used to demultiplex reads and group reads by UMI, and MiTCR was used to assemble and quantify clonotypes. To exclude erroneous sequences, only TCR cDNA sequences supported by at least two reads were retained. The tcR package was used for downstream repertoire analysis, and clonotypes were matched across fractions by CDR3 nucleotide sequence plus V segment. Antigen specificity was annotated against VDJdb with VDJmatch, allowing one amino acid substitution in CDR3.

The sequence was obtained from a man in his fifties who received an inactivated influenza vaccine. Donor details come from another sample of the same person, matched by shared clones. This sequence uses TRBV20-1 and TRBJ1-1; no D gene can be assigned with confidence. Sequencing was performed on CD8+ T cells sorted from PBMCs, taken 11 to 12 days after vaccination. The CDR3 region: CSARSRAGIEAFF. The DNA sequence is TGCAGTGCTAGGTCCCGGGCGGGGATCGAAGCTTTCTTT.